This T cell receptor beta chain was sequenced during a study of chemoradiotherapy in HPV16-positive cancers. This CDR3 spans 13 amino acids. Germline V gives CDR1 SGDLS, CDR2 YYNGEE. Trimming shortened V by 0 bases and J by 4 bases, and 5 bases separated the two germline ends. Assay: immunoSEQ multiplex PCR; the TCRdb copy retains only in-frame clones and omits some. The data contain about 21,000 clones, over 75% of them singletons. This clone turned up a few times. The identical CDR3 is also encoded by other nucleotide sequences in the sample. The source material was blood, sampled from a patient who underwent chemoradiotherapy. This TCR was sampled from a human donor with HPV-associated anogenital cancer. The rearrangement uses TRBV9 and TRBJ1-3; no clear D. The DNA for the CDR3 is TGTGCCAGCAGCGTAGACTCCGGAAACACCATATATTTT. Encoded protein: CASSVDSGNTIYF. The full variable domain, its missing parts supplied by reference TRBV9 and TRBJ1-3, is DSGVTQTPKHLITATGQRVTLRCSPRSGDLSVYWYQQSLDQGLQFLIQYYNGEERAKGNILERFSAQQFPDLHSELNLSSLELGDSALYFCASSVDSGNTIYFGEGSWLTVV.